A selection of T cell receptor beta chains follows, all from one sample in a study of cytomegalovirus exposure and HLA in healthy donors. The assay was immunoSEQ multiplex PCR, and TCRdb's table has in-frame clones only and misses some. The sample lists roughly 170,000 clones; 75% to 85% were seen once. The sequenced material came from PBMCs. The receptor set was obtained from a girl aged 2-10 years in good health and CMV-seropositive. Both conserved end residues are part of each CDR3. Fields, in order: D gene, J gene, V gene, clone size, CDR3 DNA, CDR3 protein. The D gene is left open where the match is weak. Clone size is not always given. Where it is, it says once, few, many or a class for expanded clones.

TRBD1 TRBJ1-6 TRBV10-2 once TGCGCCAGCACCCAAAGGACAGGGAGGAATTCACCCCTCCACTTT CASTQRTGRNSPLHF
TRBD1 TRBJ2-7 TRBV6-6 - TGTGCCAGCAGTTCACAGGGGAGCCCGTACTTC CASSSQGSPYF
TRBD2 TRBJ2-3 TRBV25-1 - TGTGCCAGCAGTGGAGTGGCGGGGGGGATTTCAGATACGCAGTATTTT CASSGVAGGISDTQYF
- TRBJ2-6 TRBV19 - TGTGCCAGTAGTATAGATCTCAATTGGGGGGGCGCAGCTGGGGCCAACGTCCTGACTTTC CASSIDLNWGGAAGANVLTF
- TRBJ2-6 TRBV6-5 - TGTGCCAGCAGTTACTCGGAGGGGTCTGGGGCCAACGTCCTGACTTTC CASSYSEGSGANVLTF
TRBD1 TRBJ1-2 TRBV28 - TGTGCCAGCAGTTTAAGTTTAGGGGGCGGCTATGGCTACACCTTC CASSLSLGGGYGYTF
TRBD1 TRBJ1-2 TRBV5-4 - TGTGCCAGCAGCAGCGGACAGGCTAACTATGGCTACACCTTC CASSSGQANYGYTF
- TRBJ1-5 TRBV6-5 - TGTGCCAGCAGTTCCGGGGTCGGAAATCAGCCCCAGCATTTT CASSSGVGNQPQHF
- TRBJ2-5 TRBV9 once TGTGCCAGCAGCGTTAGGGGAATCCGGGAGACCCAGTACTTC CASSVRGIRETQYF
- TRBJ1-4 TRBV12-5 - TGTGCTAGTGGTCCGGGACTTAGGGGAGAAAAACTGTTTTTT CASGPGLRGEKLFF
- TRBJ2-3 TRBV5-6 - TGTGCCAGCAGCTTTAACCGGGGGAGCACAGATACGCAGTATTTT CASSFNRGSTDTQYF
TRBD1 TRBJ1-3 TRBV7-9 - TGTGCCAGCAGCTTAGTTTCTGGACAGGGGGCTGGAAACACCATATATTTT CASSLVSGQGAGNTIYF
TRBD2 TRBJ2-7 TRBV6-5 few TGTGCCAGCAGTTCCCAACTAGCGGTCCGGGAGCAGTACTTC CASSSQLAVREQYF
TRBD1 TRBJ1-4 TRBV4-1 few TGCGCCAGCAGCCGGACAGGGTCCGAAAAACTGTTTTTT CASSRTGSEKLFF
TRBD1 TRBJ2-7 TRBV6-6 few TGTGCCAGCAGGCCAGGGGGCACCTACGAGCAGTACTTC CASRPGGTYEQYF
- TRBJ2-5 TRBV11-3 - TGTGCCAGCAGCTTACCAGGCCGACGGGGGACCCAGTACTTC CASSLPGRRGTQYF
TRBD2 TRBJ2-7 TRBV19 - TGTGCCAGTAGTCGGGAGGGATTCTACGAGCAGTACTTC CASSREGFYEQYF
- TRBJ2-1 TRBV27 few TGTGCCAGCAGTTTAAAGGCGGGTGAGCAGTTCTTC CASSLKAGEQFF
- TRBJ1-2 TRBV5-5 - TGTGCCAGCAGCCTGGATCTAGGATCGTACGGCTACACCTTC CASSLDLGSYGYTF
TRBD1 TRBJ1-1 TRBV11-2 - TGTGCCAGCAGCTTAGTGGGACAGGGGGAAGCTTTCTTT CASSLVGQGEAFF
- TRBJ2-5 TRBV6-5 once TGTGCCAGCAGTTACTCCGGACAGCTTCAAGAGACCCAGTACTTC CASSYSGQLQETQYF
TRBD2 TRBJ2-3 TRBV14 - TGTGCCAGCAGCCACAGACTAGCGGGGGGGCCGAGCACAGATACGCAGTATTTT CASSHRLAGGPSTDTQYF
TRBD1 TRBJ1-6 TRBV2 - TGTGCCAGCAGTGAGGGATTGAGGGGGCGCCCGGATTCACCCCTCCACTTT CASSEGLRGRPDSPLHF
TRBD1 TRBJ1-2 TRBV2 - TGTGCCAGCAGTTCGGACAGGGGAGGCGGCTACACCTTC CASSSDRGGGYTF
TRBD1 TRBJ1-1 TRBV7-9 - TGTGCCAGCAGCTTAGGGGCAGGGGGAATCACTGAAGCTTTCTTT CASSLGAGGITEAFF
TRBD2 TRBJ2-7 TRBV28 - TGTGCCAGCAAGGCTAGCGGGAGTTATGAGCAGTACTTC CASKASGSYEQYF
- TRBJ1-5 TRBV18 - TGTGCCAGCTCACCACCGTCAGGGGTCGGCAATCAGCCCCAGCATTTT CASSPPSGVGNQPQHF
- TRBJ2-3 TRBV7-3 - TGTGCCAGCAGCTGGGGGGGGGCTGGAGATACGCAGTATTTT CASSWGGAGDTQYF
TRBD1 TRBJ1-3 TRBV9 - TGTGCCAGCACCCGTAGAGGGACAGGGGGCACCGGTGCGGACACCATATATTTT CASTRRGTGGTGADTIYF
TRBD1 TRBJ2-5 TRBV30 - TGTGCCTGGACCAGGGGGCAAGAGACCCAGTACTTC CAWTRGQETQYF
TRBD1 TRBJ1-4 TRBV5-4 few TGTGCCAGCAGCTTGAGGGACAGGGAAAATGAAAAACTGTTTTTT CASSLRDRENEKLFF
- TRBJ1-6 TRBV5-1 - TGCGCCAGCAGCTTGGACCGGGTCGGCTCACCCCTCCACTTT CASSLDRVGSPLHF
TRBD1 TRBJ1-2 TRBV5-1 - TGCGCCAGCAGCCGACCCCTTTCCGACAGGGACTATGGCTACACCTTC CASSRPLSDRDYGYTF
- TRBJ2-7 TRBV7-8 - TGTGCCAGCAGCCTTGGCCGTCCCTACGAGCAGTACTTC CASSLGRPYEQYF
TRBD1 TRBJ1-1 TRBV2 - TGTGCCAGCAGTCAGGACAGGGAAACTGAAGCTTTCTTT CASSQDRETEAFF
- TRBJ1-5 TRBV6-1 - TGTGCCCTAGGGGCCGGGCGCGGGGGCAATCAGCCCCAGCATTTT CALGAGRGGNQPQHF
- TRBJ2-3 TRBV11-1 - TGTGCCAGCAGCTTATTGAGGGCGAAGTCGGTGGCAGATACGCAGTATTTT CASSLLRAKSVADTQYF
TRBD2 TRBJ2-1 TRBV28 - TGTGCCAGCGGGACTAGCGGACGGGGAGAGCAGTTCTTC CASGTSGRGEQFF
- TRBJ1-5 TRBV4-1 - TGCGCCAGCAGCCAACCCCCCGGGGACAATCAGCCCCAGCATTTT CASSQPPGDNQPQHF
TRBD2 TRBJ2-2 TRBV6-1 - TGTGCCAGCAGTGTCAGATCGGGAGGGCTCCGAGCCGGGGAGCTGTTTTTT CASSVRSGGLRAGELFF
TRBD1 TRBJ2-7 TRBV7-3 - TGTGCCAGCAGCCAATGGACAGGGTTCGGCGAGCAGTACTTC CASSQWTGFGEQYF
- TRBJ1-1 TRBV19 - TGTGCCAGTAGTATTTCCGGGGTGAACACTGAAGCTTTCTTT CASSISGVNTEAFF
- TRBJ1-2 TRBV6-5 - TGTGCCAGCAGCCCACGTCAGGGGAATGCCGGCTACACCTTC CASSPRQGNAGYTF
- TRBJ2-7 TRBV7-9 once TGTGCCAGCAGCGGAATAGGACATAACTACGAGCAGTACTTC CASSGIGHNYEQYF
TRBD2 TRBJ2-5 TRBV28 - TGTGCCAGCGAAATGTCTAGCGGACAAGAGACCCAGTACTTC CASEMSSGQETQYF
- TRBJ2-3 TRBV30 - TGTGCCTGGGGACGGACTCTCACAGATACGCAGTATTTT CAWGRTLTDTQYF
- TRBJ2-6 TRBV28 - TGTGCCAGCAGTTTAAGAGGGTCTGGGGCCAACGTCCTGACTTTC CASSLRGSGANVLTF
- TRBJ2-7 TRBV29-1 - TGCAGTGGAGGGCCGGGGCCAAACTACGAGCAGTACTTC CSGGPGPNYEQYF
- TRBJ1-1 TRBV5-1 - TGCGCCAGCAGGATCCTACCCGAGAGAAACACTGAAGCTTTCTTT CASRILPERNTEAFF
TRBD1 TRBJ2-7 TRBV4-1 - TGCGCCAGCAGCTCTACAACCGGGACAGGGGTCACCTACGAGCAGTACTTC CASSSTTGTGVTYEQYF
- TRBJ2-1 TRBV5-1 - TGCGCCAGCAGCTTCGCGGATTACAATGAGCAGTTCTTC CASSFADYNEQFF
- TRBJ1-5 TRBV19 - TGTGCCAGTAGTATAGGAGGTGTCGAGCCCCAGCATTTT CASSIGGVEPQHF
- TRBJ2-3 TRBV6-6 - TGTGCCAGCCATTACCGGGACTCGGGAAAGCTCGGGACGCAGTATTTT CASHYRDSGKLGTQYF
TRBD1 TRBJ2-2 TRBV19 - TGTGCCAGTAGTAACCCGGACAGGGGGCGCACCGGGGAGCTGTTTTTT CASSNPDRGRTGELFF
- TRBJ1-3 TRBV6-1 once TGTGCCAGCAGTGAAAAATCCCTAGGAAACACCATATATTTT CASSEKSLGNTIYF
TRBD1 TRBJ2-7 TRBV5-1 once TGCGCCAGCAGCGCAACGGACAGGGGAAACTACGAGCAGTACTTC CASSATDRGNYEQYF
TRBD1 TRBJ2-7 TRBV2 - TGTGCCAGCAGTGAATGGACAGGGACGTACGAGCAGTACTTC CASSEWTGTYEQYF
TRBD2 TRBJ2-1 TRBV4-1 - TGCGCCAGCAGCCAAGGTAGCGGGGGATCCTACAATGAGCAGTTCTTC CASSQGSGGSYNEQFF